Listed here are 11 T cell receptor beta chains from one sample, sequenced in a study of T cells after posttransplantation cyclophosphamide. Sequencing used immunoSEQ multiplex PCR; TCRdb keeps in-frame clones, though not all of them. The sample yields 40,000 to 55,000 clones, without any singletons. The sequencing sample was made of PBMCs. The receptors were sampled from a man aged 35 to 55 in good health, CMV-negative, and a related stem cell transplant donor.

This clone was found many times. The chain couples TRBV7-9 to TRBJ2-3; unclear D gene. Germline CDR1 reads SEHNR; CDR2 reads FQNEAQ (reference sequence). The germline V and J ends were trimmed by 4 bases and 5 bases, with 10 bases remaining between them. This CDR3 region has 13 residues. The CDR3 spells CASSSLEEDTQYF. The CDR3 DNA follows: TGTGCCAGCAGCTCTCTTGAGGAAGATACGCAGTATTTT.

There are many counts of this clone. The chain recombines TRBV5-1 with TRBJ2-7, with TRBD2 matching over 8 bases. Per germline, CDR1 SGHRS and CDR2 YFSETQ. The CDR3 totals 15 residues. Trimming at V came to 1 base and at J to 4 bases, leaving 7 bases not matched to a gene. CDR3: CASSLPAGDSYEQYF. The CDR3 DNA reads as TGCGCCAGCAGCTTGCCAGCGGGAGATTCTTACGAGCAGTACTTC.

This clone was found many times. The chain has TRBV5-4 and TRBJ2-7, with unresolved D. Trimming removed 2 bases from V and 2 bases from J, with 8 bases in between. The CDR3 runs 13 residues. The germline V gene has CDR1 SGHNT and CDR2 YYREEE (reference sequence). The CDR3 is CASSFSGTYEQYF. The CDR3 nucleotides read TGTGCCAGCAGCTTCTCAGGAACCTACGAGCAGTACTTC.

This clone has ten or more counts. This chain joins TRBV6-1 and TRBJ2-7; 8 nucleotides align to TRBD1. The germline V gene encodes CDR1 MNHNS and CDR2 SASEGT. The CDR3 runs 12 residues. Unmatched junction bases numbered 7, after V lost 7 bases and J lost 8 bases. CDR3 in amino acids: CASTEQGEQQYF. The CDR3 bases are TGTGCCAGCACCGAACAGGGGGAACAGCAGTACTTC.

This clone appeared many times. This chain uses TRBV6-4 with TRBJ2-5; TRBD1 is a possible D gene (6 bases). Trimming pared 8 bases from V and 5 bases from J, leaving 15 bases between. This CDR3 is built from 13 residues. Per the germline V gene, CDR1 is MRHNA and CDR2 is SNTAGT. CDR3 amino acids: CASSDQGLETQYF. CDR3 DNA sequence: TGTGCCAGCTCGGATCAGGGGCTCGAGACCCAGTACTTC.

This clone appeared many times. The DNA of the CDR3 is TGTGCCTGGAGTGTACGCGGTCCCCCAGATGAAGCTTTCTTT. It codes for CAWSVRGPPDEAFF. The V and J genes are TRBV30 and TRBJ1-1, with D hard to call. The CDR3 is 14 residues long. Germline V CDR1 and CDR2: GTSNPN, SVGIG (reference sequence). Between the trimmed V and J ends, which lost 0 bases and 7 bases, there was a span of 15 bases. Filled out from reference TRBV30 and TRBJ1-1, the complete variable domain reads SQTIHQWPATLVQPVGSPLSLECTVEGTSNPNLYWYRQAAGRGLQLLFYSVGIGQISSEVPQNLSASRPQDRQFILSSKKLLLSDSGFYLCAWSVRGPPDEAFFGQGTRLTVV.

Ten or more counts support this clone. The rearrangement links TRBV2 to TRBJ2-7; 7 bases are a match to TRBD2. The trim removed 7 bases at V and 3 bases at J, leaving 6 bases unmatched. This CDR3 spans 13 amino acids. Germline loops: CDR1 SNHLY, CDR2 FYNNEI. This CDR3 is CASMGGGSYEQYF. CDR3 sequence (DNA): TGTGCCAGCATGGGAGGCGGGAGCTACGAGCAGTACTTC.

This clone was seen ten or more times. The gene calls are TRBV12-5 and TRBJ2-1, with no clear D. With 5 bases removed from V and 8 bases from J, the gap between germline ends came to 13 bases. The CDR3 has 13 residues. CDR1 is LGHNT, CDR2 FRNRAP, per germline. The CDR3 protein is CASGHGAMDEQFF. The CDR3 DNA is TGTGCTAGTGGTCACGGTGCCATGGATGAGCAGTTCTTC.

The sample holds many counts of this clone. This rearrangement joins TRBV6-6 to TRBJ1-1; D gene ambiguous. Germline CDR1 reads MNHNY; CDR2 reads SVGAGI (reference sequence). Trimming pared 7 bases from V and 5 bases from J, leaving 8 bases between. CDR3 size: 11 residues. CDR3 sequence: CASKHGTEAFF. Here the CDR3 DNA reads TGTGCCAGCAAACACGGGACTGAAGCTTTCTTT.

The sample holds many counts of this clone. The chain combines TRBV4-1 with TRBJ2-2, with D perhaps matching TRBD2 (5 bases). This CDR3 spans 18 amino acids. The V gene lost 1 base and the J gene lost 0 bases, with 15 bases spanning the gap. Germline values: CDR1 MGHRA, CDR2 YSYEKL. The DNA for the CDR3 is TGCGCCAGCAGCCAAGCGCCACCGGGAACAGCGAACACCGGGGAGCTGTTTTTT. This translates into CASSQAPPGTANTGELFF.

This clone showed up many times. The chain recombines TRBV7-9 with TRBJ2-1, with 7 bases lining up with TRBD1. J lost 2 bases, V lost 5 bases, and 6 bases had no gene match. Germline CDR1 and CDR2: SEHNR and FQNEAQ (reference sequence). The CDR3 extends over 15 amino acids. The CDR3 reads CASSDGQVTYNEQFF. CDR3 sequence (DNA): TGTGCCAGCAGCGACGGACAGGTTACCTACAATGAGCAGTTCTTC.